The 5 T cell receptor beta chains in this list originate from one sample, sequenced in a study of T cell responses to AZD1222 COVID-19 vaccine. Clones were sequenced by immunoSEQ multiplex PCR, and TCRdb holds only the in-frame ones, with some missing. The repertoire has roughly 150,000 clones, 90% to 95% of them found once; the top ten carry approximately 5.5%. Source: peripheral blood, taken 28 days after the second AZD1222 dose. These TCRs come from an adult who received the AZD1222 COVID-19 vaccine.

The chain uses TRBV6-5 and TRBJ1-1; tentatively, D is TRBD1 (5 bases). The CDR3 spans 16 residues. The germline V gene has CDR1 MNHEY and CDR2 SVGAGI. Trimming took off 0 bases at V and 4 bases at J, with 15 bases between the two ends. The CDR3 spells CASSYSVGVGGTEAFF. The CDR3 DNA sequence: TGTGCCAGCAGTTACTCCGTAGGGGTAGGTGGCACTGAAGCTTTCTTT.

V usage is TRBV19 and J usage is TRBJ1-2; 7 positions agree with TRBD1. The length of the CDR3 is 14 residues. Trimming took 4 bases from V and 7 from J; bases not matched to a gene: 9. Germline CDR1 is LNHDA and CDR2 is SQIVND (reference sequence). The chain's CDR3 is CASSTGTVKGGYTF. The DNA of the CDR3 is TGTGCCAGTAGTACGGGGACAGTGAAGGGTGGCTACACCTTC.

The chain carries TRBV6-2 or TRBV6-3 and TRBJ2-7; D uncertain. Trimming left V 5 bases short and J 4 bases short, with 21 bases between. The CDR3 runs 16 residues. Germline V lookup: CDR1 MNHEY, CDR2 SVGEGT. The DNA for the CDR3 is TGTGCCAGCAGTGCCCCCGACCTATTAACAATTTACGAGCAGTACTTC. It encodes CASSAPDLLTIYEQYF.

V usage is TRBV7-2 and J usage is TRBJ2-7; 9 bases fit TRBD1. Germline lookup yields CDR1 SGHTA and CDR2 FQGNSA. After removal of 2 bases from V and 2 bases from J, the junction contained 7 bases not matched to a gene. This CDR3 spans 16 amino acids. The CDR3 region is CASSLIGQGFTYEQYF. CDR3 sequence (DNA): TGTGCCAGCAGCTTAATTGGACAGGGGTTTACCTACGAGCAGTACTTC. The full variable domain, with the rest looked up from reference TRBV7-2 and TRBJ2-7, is GAGVSQSPSNKVTEKGKDVELRCDPISGHTALYWYRQSLGQGLEFLIYFQGNSAPDKSGLPSDRFSAERTGGSVSTLTIQRTQQEDSAVYLCASSLIGQGFTYEQYFGPGTRLTVT.

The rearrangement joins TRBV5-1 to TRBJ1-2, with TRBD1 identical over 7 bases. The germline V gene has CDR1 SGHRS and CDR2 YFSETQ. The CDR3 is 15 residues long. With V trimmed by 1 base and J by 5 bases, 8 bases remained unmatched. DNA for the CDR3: TGCGCCAGCAGCTTGCAGGGGGGGACTGAATATGGCTACACCTTC. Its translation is CASSLQGGTEYGYTF.